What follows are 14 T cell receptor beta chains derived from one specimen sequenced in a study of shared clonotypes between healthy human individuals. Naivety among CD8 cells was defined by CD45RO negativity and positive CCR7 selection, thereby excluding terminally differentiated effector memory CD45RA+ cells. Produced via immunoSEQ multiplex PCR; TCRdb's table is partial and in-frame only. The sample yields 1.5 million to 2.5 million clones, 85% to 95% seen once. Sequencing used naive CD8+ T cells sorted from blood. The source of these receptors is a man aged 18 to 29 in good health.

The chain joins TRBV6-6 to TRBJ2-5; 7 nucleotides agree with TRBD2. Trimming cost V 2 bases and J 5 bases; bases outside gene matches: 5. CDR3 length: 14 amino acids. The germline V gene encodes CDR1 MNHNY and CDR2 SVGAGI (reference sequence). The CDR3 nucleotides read TGTGCCAGCAGTTACGGGGGAGGGGCGGAGACCCAGTACTTC. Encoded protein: CASSYGGGAETQYF.

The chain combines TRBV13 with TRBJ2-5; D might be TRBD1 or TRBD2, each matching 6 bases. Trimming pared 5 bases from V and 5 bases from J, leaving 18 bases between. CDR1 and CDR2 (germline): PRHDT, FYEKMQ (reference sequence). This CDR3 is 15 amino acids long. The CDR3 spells CASSPRPEGGETQYF. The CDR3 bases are TGTGCCAGCAGCCCACGCCCTGAGGGGGGTGAGACCCAGTACTTC.

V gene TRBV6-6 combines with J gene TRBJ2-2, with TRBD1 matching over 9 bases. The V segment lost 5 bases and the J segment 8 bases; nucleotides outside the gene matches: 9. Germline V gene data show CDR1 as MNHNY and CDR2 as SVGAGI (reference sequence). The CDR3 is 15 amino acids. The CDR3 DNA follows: TGTGCCAGCAGTCCGGGACAGGGAGTTTTTGGGGAGCTGTTTTTT. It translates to CASSPGQGVFGELFF.

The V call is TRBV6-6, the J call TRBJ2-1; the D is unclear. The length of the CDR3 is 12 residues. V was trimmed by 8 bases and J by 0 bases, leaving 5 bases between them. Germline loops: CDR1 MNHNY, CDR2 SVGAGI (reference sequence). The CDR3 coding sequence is TGTGCCAGCCAGTACTCCTACAATGAGCAGTTCTTC. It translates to CASQYSYNEQFF.

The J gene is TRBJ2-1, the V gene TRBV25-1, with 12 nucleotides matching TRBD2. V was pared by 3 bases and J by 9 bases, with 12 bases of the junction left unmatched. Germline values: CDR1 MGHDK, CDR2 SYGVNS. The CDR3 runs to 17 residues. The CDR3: CASSDPTGTSGFFEQFF. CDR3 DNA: TGTGCCAGCAGTGACCCAACCGGGACTAGCGGGTTCTTTGAGCAGTTCTTC.

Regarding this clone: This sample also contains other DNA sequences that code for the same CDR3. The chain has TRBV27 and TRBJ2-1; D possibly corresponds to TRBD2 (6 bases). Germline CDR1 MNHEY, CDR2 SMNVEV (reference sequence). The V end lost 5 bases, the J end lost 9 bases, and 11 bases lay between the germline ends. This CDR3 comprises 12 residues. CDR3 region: CASSLLAGEQFF. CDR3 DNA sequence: TGTGCCAGCAGTCTACTAGCAGGTGAGCAGTTCTTC.

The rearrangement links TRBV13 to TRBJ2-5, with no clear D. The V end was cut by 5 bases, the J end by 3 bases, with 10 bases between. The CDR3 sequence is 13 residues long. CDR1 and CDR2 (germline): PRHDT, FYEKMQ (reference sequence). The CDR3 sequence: CASSQWTKETQYF. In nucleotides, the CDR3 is TGTGCCAGCAGCCAGTGGACGAAAGAGACCCAGTACTTC.

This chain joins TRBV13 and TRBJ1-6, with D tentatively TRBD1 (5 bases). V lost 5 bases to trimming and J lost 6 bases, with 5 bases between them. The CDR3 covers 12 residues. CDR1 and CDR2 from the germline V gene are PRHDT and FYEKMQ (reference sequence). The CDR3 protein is CASSGGNSPLHF. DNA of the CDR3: TGTGCCAGCAGCGGGGGTAATTCACCCCTCCACTTT.

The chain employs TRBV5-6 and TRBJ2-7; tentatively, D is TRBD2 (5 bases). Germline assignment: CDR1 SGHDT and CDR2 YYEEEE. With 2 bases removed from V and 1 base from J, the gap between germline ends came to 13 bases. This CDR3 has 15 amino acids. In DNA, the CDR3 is TGTGCCAGCAGCTTTGGCGGAGGCGGGTCCTACGAGCAGTACTTC. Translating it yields CASSFGGGGSYEQYF.

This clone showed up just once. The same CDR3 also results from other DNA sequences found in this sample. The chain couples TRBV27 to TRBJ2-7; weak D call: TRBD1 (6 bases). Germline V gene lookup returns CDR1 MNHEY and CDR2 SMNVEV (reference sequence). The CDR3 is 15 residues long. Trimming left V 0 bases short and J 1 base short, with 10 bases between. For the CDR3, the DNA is TGTGCCAGCAGTTTATCGGGGCAGGGGTCCTACGAGCAGTACTTC. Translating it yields CASSLSGQGSYEQYF.

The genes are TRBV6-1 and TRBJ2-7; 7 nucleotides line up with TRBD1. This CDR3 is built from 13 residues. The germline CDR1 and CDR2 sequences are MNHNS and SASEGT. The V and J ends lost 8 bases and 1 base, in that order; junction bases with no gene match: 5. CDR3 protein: CASRGDSSYEQYF. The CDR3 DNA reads TGTGCCAGCCGAGGGGACAGTTCCTACGAGCAGTACTTC.

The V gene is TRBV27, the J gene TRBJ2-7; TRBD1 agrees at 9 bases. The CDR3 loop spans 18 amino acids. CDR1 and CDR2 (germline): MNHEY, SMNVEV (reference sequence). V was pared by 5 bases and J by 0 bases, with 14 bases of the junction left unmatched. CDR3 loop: CASSPGTGWNLSSYEQYF. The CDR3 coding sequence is TGTGCCAGCAGTCCTGGGACAGGGTGGAACCTCAGCTCCTACGAGCAGTACTTC.

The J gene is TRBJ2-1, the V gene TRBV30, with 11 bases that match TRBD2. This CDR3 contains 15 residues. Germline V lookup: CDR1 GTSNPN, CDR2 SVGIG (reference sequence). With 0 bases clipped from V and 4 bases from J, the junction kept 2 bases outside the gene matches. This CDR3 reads CAWSVSGRGYNEQFF. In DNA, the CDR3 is TGTGCCTGGAGTGTTAGCGGGAGGGGATACAATGAGCAGTTCTTC.

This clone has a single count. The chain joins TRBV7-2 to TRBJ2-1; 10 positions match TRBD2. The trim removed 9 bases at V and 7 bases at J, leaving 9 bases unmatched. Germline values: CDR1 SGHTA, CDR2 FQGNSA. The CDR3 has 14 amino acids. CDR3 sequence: CASLAGVIRNEQFF. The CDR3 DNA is TGTGCCAGTCTAGCGGGAGTAATCAGAAATGAGCAGTTCTTC.